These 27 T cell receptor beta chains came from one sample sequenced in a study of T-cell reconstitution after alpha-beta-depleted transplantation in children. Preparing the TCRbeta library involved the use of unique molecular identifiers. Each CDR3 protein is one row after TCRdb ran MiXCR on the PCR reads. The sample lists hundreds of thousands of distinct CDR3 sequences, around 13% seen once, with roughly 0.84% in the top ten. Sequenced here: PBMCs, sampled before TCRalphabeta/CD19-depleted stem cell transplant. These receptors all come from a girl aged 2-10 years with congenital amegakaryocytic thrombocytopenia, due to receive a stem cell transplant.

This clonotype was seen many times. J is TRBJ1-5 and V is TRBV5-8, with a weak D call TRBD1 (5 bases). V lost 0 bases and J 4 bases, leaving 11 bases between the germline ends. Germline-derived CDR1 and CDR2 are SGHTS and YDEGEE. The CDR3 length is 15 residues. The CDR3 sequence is CASSLGRGWNQPQHF. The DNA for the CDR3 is TGTGCCAGCAGCTTGGGCCGGGGGTGGAATCAGCCCCAGCATTTT.

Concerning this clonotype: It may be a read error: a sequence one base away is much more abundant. The CDR3 loop is CASSLGGNEALF. The DNA for the CDR3 is TGTGCCAGCAGCTTAGGGGGGAACGAAGCTTTGTTT. The rearrangement uses TRBV7-9 and TRBJ1-1, with D possibly TRBD1 on 5 matching bases. Germline assignment: CDR1 SEHNR and CDR2 FQNEAQ (reference sequence). The CDR3 totals 12 residues.

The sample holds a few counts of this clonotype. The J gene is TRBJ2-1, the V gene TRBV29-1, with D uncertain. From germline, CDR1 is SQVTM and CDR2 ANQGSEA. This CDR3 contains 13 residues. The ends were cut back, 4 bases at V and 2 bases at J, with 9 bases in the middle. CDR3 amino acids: CSVVRETYNEQFF. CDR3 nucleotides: TGCAGCGTTGTACGTGAAACCTACAATGAGCAGTTCTTC.

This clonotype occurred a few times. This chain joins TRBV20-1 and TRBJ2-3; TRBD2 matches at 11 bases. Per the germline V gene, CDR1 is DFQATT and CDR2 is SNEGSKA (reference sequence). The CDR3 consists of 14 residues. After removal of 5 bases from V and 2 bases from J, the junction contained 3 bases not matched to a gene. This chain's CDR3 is CSAWGLADTDTQYF. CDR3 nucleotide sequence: TGCAGTGCTTGGGGACTAGCGGACACAGATACGCAGTATTTT.

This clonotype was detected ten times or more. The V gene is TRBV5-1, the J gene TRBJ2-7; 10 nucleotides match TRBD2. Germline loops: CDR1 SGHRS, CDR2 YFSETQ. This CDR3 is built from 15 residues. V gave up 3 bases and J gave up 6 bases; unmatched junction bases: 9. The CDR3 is CASSYDLAGVSEQYF. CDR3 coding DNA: TGCGCCAGCAGCTACGATCTAGCGGGAGTCTCCGAGCAGTACTTC.

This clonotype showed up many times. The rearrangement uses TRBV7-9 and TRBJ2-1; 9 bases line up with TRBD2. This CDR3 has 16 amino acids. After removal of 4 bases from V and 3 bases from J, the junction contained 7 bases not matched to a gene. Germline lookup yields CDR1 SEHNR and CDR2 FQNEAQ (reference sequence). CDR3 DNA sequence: TGTGCCAGCAGCTCGCTGCTAGCGGGGTTCTACAATGAGCAGTTCTTC. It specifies CASSSLLAGFYNEQFF.

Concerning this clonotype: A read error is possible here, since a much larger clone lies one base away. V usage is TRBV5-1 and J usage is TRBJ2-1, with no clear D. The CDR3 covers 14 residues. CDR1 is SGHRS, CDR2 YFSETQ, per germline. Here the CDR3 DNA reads TGCGCCTGCAGCTTGGATGCGGTTGACAATGAGCAGTTCTTC. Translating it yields CACSLDAVDNEQFF.

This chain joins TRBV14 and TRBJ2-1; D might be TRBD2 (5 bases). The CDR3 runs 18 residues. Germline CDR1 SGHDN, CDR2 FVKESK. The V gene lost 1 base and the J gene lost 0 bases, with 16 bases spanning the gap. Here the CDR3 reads CASSQAIGERSSYNEQFF. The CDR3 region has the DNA TGTGCCAGCAGCCAAGCGATTGGAGAGCGGAGCTCCTACAATGAGCAGTTCTTC.

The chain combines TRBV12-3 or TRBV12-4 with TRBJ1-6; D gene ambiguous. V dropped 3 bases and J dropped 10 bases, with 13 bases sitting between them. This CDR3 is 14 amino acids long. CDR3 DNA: TGTGCCAGCAGTTTTAGACGGGATCGATCACCCCTCCACTTT. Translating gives CASSFRRDRSPLHF.

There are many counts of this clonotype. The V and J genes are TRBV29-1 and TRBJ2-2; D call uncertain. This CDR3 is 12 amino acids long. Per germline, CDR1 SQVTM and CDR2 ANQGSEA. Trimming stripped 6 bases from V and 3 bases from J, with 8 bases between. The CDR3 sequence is CSVIIHTGELFF. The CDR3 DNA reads TGCAGCGTGATTATTCACACCGGGGAGCTGTTTTTT.

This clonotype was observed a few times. The CDR3 bases are TGTGCCATCAGTGAGTTGCGGGAGGTGCAAGAGACCCAGTACTTC. Residues: CAISELREVQETQYF. The chain combines TRBV10-3 with TRBJ2-5; TRBD2 agrees at 8 bases. The CDR3 contains 15 residues. J lost 2 bases, V lost 1 base, and 3 bases had no gene match. Germline CDR1 reads ENHRY; CDR2 reads SYGVKD.

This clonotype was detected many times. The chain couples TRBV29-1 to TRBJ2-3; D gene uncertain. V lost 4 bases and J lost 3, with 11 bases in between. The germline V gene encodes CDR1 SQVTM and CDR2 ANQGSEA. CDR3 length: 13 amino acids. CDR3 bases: TGCAGCGTTGGTCGAACTCAAACAGATACGCAGTATTTT. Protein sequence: CSVGRTQTDTQYF.

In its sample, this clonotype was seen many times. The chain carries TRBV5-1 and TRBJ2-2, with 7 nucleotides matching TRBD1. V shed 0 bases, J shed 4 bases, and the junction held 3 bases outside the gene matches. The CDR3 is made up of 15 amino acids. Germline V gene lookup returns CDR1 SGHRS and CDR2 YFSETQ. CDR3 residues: CASSLVTGRTGELFF. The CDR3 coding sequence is TGCGCCAGCAGCTTGGTGACAGGGCGCACCGGGGAGCTGTTTTTT.

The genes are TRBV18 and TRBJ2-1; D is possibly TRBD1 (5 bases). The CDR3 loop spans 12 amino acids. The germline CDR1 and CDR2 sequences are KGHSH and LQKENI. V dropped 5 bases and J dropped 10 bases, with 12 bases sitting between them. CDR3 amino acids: CASSVPKGEQFF. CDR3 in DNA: TGTGCCAGCTCAGTCCCTAAGGGGGAGCAGTTCTTC.

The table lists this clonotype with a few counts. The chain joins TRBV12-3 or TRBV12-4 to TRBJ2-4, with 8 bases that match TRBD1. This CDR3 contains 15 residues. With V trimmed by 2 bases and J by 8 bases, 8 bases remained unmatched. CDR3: CASSLPQGAEDIQYF. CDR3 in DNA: TGTGCCAGCAGTTTACCCCAGGGGGCGGAGGACATTCAGTACTTC.

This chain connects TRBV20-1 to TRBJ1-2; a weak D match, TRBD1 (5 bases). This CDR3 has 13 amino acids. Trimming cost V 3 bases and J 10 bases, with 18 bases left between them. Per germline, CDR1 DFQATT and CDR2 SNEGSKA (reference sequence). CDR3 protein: CSASDTGLTSYTF. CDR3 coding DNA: TGCAGTGCTAGCGATACAGGTCTGACCTCCTACACCTTC.

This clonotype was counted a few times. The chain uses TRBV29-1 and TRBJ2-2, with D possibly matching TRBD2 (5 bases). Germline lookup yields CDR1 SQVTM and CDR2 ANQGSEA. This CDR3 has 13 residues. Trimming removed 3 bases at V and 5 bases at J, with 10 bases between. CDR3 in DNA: TGCAGCGTTGAGGAGGTGGCGACCGGGGAGCTGTTTTTT. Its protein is CSVEEVATGELFF.

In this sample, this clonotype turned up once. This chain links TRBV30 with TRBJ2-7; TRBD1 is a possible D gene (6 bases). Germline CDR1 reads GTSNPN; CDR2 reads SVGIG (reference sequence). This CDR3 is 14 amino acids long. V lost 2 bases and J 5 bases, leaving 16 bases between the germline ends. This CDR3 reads CAWSSYAGDNEQYF. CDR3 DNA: TGTGCCTGGAGTTCCTACGCCGGGGACAACGAGCAGTACTTC.

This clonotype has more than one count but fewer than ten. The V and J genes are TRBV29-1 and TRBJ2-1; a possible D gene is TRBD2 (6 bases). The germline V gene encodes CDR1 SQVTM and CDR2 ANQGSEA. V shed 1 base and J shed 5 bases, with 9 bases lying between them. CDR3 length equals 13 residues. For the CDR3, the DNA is TGCAGCGTTGAAGGGACTACGAACAATGAGCAGTTCTTC. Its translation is CSVEGTTNNEQFF.

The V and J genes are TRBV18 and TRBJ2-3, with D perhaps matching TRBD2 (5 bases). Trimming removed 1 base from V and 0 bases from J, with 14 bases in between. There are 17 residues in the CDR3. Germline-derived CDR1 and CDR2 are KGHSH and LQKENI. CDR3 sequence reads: CASSPRAKTGSTDTQYF. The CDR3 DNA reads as TGTGCCAGCTCACCACGGGCAAAGACGGGGAGCACAGATACGCAGTATTTT.

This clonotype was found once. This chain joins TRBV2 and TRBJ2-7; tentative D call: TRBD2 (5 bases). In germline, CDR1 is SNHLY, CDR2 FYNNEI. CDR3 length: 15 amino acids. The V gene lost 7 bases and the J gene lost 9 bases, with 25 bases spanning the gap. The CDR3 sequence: CASTWLQEGDRGQYF. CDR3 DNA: TGTGCCAGCACCTGGCTTCAAGAGGGAGATCGCGGGCAGTACTTC.

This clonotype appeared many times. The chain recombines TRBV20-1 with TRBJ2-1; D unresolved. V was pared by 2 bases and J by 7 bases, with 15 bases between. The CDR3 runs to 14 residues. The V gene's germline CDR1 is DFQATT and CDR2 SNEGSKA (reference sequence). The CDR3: CSARILESTNEQFF. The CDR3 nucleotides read TGCAGTGCTAGAATCCTAGAGAGCACTAATGAGCAGTTCTTC.

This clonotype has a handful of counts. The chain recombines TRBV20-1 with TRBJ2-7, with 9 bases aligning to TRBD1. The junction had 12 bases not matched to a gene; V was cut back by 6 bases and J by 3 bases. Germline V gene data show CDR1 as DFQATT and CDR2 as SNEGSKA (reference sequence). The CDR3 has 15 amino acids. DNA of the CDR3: TGCAGTGCCAAGTTACAGGGGGCTCTTAACTACGAGCAGTACTTC. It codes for CSAKLQGALNYEQYF.

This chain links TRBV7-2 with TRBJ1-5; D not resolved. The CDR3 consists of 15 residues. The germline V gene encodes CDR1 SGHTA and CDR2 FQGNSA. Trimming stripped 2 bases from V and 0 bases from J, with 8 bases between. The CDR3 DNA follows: TGTGCCAGCAGCTTATTCCAAAATAGCAATCAGCCCCAGCATTTT. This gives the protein CASSLFQNSNQPQHF.

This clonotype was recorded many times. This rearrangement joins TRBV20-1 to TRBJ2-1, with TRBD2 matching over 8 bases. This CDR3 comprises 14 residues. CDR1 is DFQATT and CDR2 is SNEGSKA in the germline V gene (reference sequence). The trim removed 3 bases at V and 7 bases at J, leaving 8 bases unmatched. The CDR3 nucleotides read TGCAGTGCTAGCCTTGGCGGGAGGAAGAATGAGCAGTTCTTC. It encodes CSASLGGRKNEQFF.

CDR3 nucleotides: TGCAGTGCTAGAGGTGGGGGGGGAGACTACGAGCAGTACTTC. Protein: CSARGGGGDYEQYF. This chain connects TRBV20-1 to TRBJ2-7; 7 bases agree with TRBD2. CDR1 is DFQATT, CDR2 SNEGSKA, per germline (reference sequence). V lost 1 base, J lost 3 bases, and 6 bases stayed unmatched. CDR3 length equals 14 residues.

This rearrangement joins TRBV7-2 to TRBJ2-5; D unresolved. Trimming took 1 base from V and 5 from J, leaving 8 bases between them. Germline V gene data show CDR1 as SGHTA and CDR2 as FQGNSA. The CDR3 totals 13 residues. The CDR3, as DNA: TGTGCCAGCAGCTTAGTGAACACCGAGACCCAGTACTTC. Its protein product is CASSLVNTETQYF. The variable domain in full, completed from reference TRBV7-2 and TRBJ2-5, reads GAGVSQSPSNKVTEKGKDVELRCDPISGHTALYWYRQSLGQGLEFLIYFQGNSAPDKSGLPSDRFSAERTGGSVSTLTIQRTQQEDSAVYLCASSLVNTETQYFGPGTRLLVL.